The T cell receptor (beta chain) described here comes from a study of Ad26.COV2.S vaccination and SARS-CoV-2 variants. Study-wide results and caveats: Post-vaccination spike-specific CD8+ and CD4+ T cell responses reportedly had substantial breadth. Total T cell responses, in the TCR breadth and depth analyses, may have been underestimated.

Libraries were prepared by immunoSEQ multiplex PCR; TCRdb keeps only in-frame clonotypes and omits some of them. This table has around 270,000 clones, 87% appearing once. The sample's treatment: some 20 received Ad26.COV2.S at low or high dose, single or two shots; several received placebo; per-sample allocation not given. Vaccine and placebo recipients were sampled on day 63 after the first injection. This vaccine is an Ad26 vector that expresses the Wuhan-strain SARS-CoV-2 spike. Notes on this clone: As yet, its antigen is unknown.

This receptor was taken from a person between 18 and 65 years old who received the Ad26.COV2.S COVID-19 vaccine or a placebo. This sample comprised peripheral blood, obtained in a trial of Ad26.COV2.S vaccine versus placebo.

CDR3 nucleotides: TGTGCCAGCAGCGATCCAGGGTCGGGTGGAAACACCATATATTTT. As protein: CASSDPGSGGNTIYF. The rearrangement uses TRBV3-1 (or the pseudogene TRBV3-2) and TRBJ1-3; D perhaps matches TRBD1 (5 bases). The germline V gene has CDR1 LGHDT and CDR2 YNNKEL (reference sequence). V lost 5 bases, J lost 3 bases, and 14 bases lay in between. This CDR3 is built from 15 residues.